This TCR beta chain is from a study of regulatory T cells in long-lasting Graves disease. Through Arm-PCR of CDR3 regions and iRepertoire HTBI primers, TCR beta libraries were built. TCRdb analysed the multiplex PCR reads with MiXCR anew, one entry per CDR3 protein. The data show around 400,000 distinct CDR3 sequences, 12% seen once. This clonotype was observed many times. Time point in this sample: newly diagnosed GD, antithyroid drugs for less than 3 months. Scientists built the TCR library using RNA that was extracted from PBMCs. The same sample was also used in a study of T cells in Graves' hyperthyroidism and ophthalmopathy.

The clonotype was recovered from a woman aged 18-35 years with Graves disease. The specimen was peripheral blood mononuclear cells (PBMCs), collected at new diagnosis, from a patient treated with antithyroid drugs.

The chain's CDR3 is CASSSLRGFREGDEQYF. The CDR3 coding sequence is TGTGCCAGCAGTTCCCTCCGCGGGTTCAGGGAAGGGGACGAGCAGTACTTC. V is TRBV28 and J is TRBJ2-7; tentatively, D is TRBD1 or TRBD2 (5 bases each). The length of the CDR3 is 17 residues. Germline lookup yields CDR1 MDHEN and CDR2 SYDVKM. The ends were cut back, 4 bases at V and 5 bases at J, with 24 bases in the middle.